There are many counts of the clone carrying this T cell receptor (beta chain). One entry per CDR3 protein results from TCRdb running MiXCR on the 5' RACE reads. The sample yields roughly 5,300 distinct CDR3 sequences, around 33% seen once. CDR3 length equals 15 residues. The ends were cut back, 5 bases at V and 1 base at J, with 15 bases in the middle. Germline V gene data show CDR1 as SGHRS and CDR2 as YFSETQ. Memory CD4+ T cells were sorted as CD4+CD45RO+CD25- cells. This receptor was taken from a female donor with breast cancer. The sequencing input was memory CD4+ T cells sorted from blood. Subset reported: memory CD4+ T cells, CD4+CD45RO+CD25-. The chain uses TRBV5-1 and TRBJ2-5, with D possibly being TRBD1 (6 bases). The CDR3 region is CASRLGGAAQETQYF. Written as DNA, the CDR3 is TGCGCCAGCAGACTAGGGGGAGCCGCCCAAGAGACCCAGTACTTC.